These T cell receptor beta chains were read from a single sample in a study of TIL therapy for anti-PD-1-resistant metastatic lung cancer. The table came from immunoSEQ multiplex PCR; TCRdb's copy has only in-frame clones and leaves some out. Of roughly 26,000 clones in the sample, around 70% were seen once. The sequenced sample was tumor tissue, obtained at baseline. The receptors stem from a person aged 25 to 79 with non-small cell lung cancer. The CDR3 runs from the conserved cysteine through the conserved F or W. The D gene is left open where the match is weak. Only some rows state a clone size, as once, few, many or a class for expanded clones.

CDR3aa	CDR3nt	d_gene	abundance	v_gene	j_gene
CAISATGADQPQHF	TGTGCCATCAGTGCGACAGGGGCCGATCAGCCCCAGCATTTT	TRBD1	-	TRBV10-3	TRBJ1-5
CASSFMRYNEQFF	TGTGCCAGCAGTTTTATGCGGTACAATGAGCAGTTCTTC	-	-	TRBV27	TRBJ2-1
CASSHLGTYEQYF	TGTGCCAGCAGCCATCTGGGTACCTACGAGCAGTACTTC	-	-	TRBV14	TRBJ2-7
CASSYSSGVNTEAFF	TGTGCCAGCAGTTACTCGAGTGGGGTGAACACTGAAGCTTTCTTT	-	-	TRBV6-6	TRBJ1-1
CASIVWGITEAFF	TGTGCCAGCATTGTTTGGGGGATCACTGAAGCTTTCTTT	-	-	TRBV2	TRBJ1-1
CASSLQQGGTEAFF	TGTGCCAGCAGCCTACAACAGGGGGGTACTGAAGCTTTCTTT	TRBD1	once	TRBV6-5	TRBJ1-1
CASRQYNRDDGYTF	TGTGCCAGCAGACAGTACAACAGGGACGATGGCTACACCTTC	-	few	TRBV2	TRBJ1-2
CASSHPAPTGTNEKLFF	TGTGCCAGCAGCCATCCGGCTCCGACGGGAACTAATGAAAAACTGTTTTTT	-	-	TRBV5-7	TRBJ1-4
CASSLQGFAGNTIYF	TGTGCCAGCAGCTTACAGGGTTTTGCTGGAAACACCATATATTTT	-	once	TRBV5-4	TRBJ1-3
CASSQAWTSGVTDTQYF	TGCGCCAGCAGCCAAGCCTGGACTAGCGGGGTCACAGATACGCAGTATTTT	TRBD2	-	TRBV4-1	TRBJ2-3
CASAREGALYPGELFF	TGTGCCAGTGCGAGGGAGGGGGCTTTGTATCCCGGGGAGCTGTTTTTT	-	once	TRBV19	TRBJ2-2
CASRLPPGRGGNQPQHF	TGTGCAAGTCGCTTACCGCCCGGCAGGGGAGGGAATCAGCCCCAGCATTTT	-	-	TRBV12-2	TRBJ1-5
CASSLAGTSPYNEQFF	TGTGCCAGCAGCTTAGCGGGGACTAGTCCCTACAATGAGCAGTTCTTC	TRBD2	-	TRBV11-3	TRBJ2-1
CASSLQYQPQHF	TGTGCCAGCAGCTTACAGTATCAGCCCCAGCATTTT	-	-	TRBV5-4	TRBJ1-5
CASSLPPDRGYEQYF	TGCGCCAGCAGCTTGCCCCCGGACAGGGGGTACGAGCAGTACTTC	TRBD1	-	TRBV5-1	TRBJ2-7
CASSDLREEATNEKLFF	TGTGCCAGCAGTGACCTCAGGGAGGAGGCAACTAATGAAAAACTGTTTTTT	-	-	TRBV6-4	TRBJ1-4